This T cell receptor beta chain is from a study of PD-1 blockade in mismatch repair-deficient tumors. Sequenced by immunoSEQ multiplex PCR; TCRdb stores in-frame clones only, minus some. Among 85,000 to 130,000 clones listed, 82% were seen once. TCR sequencing covered a few patients who responded to pembrolizumab. Trimming shortened V by 0 bases and J by 5 bases, and 6 bases separated the two germline ends. Germline CDR1 reads SGDLS; CDR2 reads YYNGEE. The CDR3 sequence is 13 residues long. The chain employs TRBV9 and TRBJ2-1; D uncertain. This TCR came from an adult with mismatch repair-deficient cancer. This specimen was peripheral blood, taken approximately 8 months after starting pembrolizumab. CDR3 in DNA: TGTGCCAGCAGCGTAGTCCAGGACAATGAGCAGTTCTTC. Translated: CASSVVQDNEQFF.